Given below is one TCR beta chain in context. Antigen specificity is unknown. This entry is derived from a study of T cell clones after liver transplantation. Study information: Samples came from ITN030ST, which attempted immunosuppression withdrawal within 2 years of liver transplantation. Study outcomes and limitations: Rather than being deleted, graft donor-reactive T cells may have moved into the graft.

The CDR3 loop spans 14 amino acids. The germline gives CDR1 SGHRS, CDR2 YFSETQ. Trimming cost V 5 bases and J 2 bases; bases outside gene matches: 1. Profiling relied on immunoSEQ multiplex PCR, and the TCRdb table lists in-frame clones only, not all of them. In the table there are 45,000 to 55,000 clones, about four fifths of which are singletons. The chain has TRBV5-1 and TRBJ2-1; 10 bases align to TRBD1. The sample here was CD4+ T cells from blood, taken before liver transplant. The sequence was obtained from a human donor who received a liver transplant. DNA of the CDR3: TGCGCCAGCAGGGGGACAGGGGCCTACAATGAGCAGTTCTTC. Its translation: CASRGTGAYNEQFF.